Below, one TCR beta chain is given with its context. Its matching antigen is unknown. Libraries were prepared by immunoSEQ multiplex PCR; TCRdb keeps only in-frame clonotypes and omits some of them. The sample has some 140,000 clones, approximately 85% seen once. The sample belongs to a study of T cell responses to AZD1222 COVID-19 vaccine. Germline V CDR1 and CDR2: LGHDT, YNNKEL (reference sequence). The CDR3 loop spans 18 amino acids. Trimming at V came to 6 bases and at J to 2 bases, leaving 13 bases not matched to a gene. Overall study results and limits: Repertoire sampling was restricted to post-peak T cell response timepoints.

The chain employs TRBV3-1 (or the pseudogene TRBV3-2) and TRBJ2-6, with 7 bases identical to TRBD1. Sequenced here: peripheral blood, sampled 28 days after the second dose of the MenACWY control vaccine. The TCR sequence derives from an adult who received the MenACWY meningococcal vaccine as a control. CDR3 sequence reads: CASSLTGLGTTGANVLTF. The CDR3 nucleotides read TGTGCCAGCAGTCTGACAGGGCTGGGAACTACTGGGGCCAACGTCCTGACTTTC.